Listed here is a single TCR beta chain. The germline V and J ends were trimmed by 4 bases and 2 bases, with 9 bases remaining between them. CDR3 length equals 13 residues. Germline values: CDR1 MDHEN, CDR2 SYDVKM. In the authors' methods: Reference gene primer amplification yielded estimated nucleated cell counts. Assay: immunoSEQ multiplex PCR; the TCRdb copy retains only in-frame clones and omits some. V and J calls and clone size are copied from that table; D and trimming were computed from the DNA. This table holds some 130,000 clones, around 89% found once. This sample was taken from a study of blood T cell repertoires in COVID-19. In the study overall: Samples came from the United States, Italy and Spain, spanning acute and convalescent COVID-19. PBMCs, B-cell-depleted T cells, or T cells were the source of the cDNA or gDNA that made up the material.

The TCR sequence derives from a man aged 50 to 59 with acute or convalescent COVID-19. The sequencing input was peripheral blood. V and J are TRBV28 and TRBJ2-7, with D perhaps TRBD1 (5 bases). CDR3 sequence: CASSSTVPYEQYF. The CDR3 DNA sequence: TGTGCCAGCAGTTCGACAGTCCCCTACGAGCAGTACTTC.